Below, 25 T cell receptor beta chains from the same sample are listed, as sequenced in a study of blood T cell repertoires in COVID-19. The data were produced by immunoSEQ multiplex PCR, yet TCRdb's version contains in-frame clones alone and is incomplete. The sample shows about 310,000 clones, about nine tenths of them seen only once. Sequenced: PBMCs or T cells enriched from blood (not recorded which). The source of these receptors is a woman aged 25 to 45 who had recovered from COVID-19.

The rearrangement links TRBV28 to TRBJ2-7, with D possibly matching TRBD2 (5 bases). V shed 3 bases and J shed 2 bases, with 14 bases lying between them. The CDR3 runs to 15 residues. CDR1 and CDR2 from the germline V gene are MDHEN and SYDVKM. DNA of the CDR3: TGTGCCAGCAGTTTCGGGCAGCGGCCACCCTACGAGCAGTACTTC. Amino acid sequence: CASSFGQRPPYEQYF. The full variable domain, completed using reference TRBV28 and TRBJ2-7, is DVKVTQSSRYLVKRTGEKVFLECVQDMDHENMFWYRQDPGLGLRLIYFSYDVKMKEKGDIPEGYSVSREKKERFSLILESASTNQTSMYLCASSFGQRPPYEQYFGPGTRLTVT.

A single count supports this clone. The chain joins TRBV4-1 to TRBJ2-4; possible D gene TRBD1, 6 bases. V lost 4 bases and J lost 3, with 19 bases in between. The CDR3 is made up of 17 amino acids. CDR1 and CDR2 from the germline V gene are MGHRA and YSYEKL. CDR3: CASSPGRAQGIKNIQYF. The CDR3 bases are TGCGCCAGCAGCCCCGGAAGGGCACAGGGTATCAAAAACATTCAGTACTTC.

The V and J genes are TRBV3-1 (or the pseudogene TRBV3-2) and TRBJ2-2; D uncertain. Between the trimmed V and J ends, which lost 1 base and 4 bases, there was a span of 4 bases. The CDR3 is made up of 13 amino acids. Per the germline V gene, CDR1 is LGHDT and CDR2 is YNNKEL (reference sequence). Here the CDR3 reads CASSQGATGELFF. CDR3 DNA: TGTGCCAGCAGCCAAGGGGCCACCGGGGAGCTGTTTTTT.

The CDR3 DNA follows: TGTGCCTGGAGTGTTACGGGAGGACTCCAAGAGACCCAGTACTTC. It codes for CAWSVTGGLQETQYF. The rearrangement uses TRBV30 and TRBJ2-5, with 7 bases aligning to TRBD2. Per the germline V gene, CDR1 is GTSNPN and CDR2 is SVGIG (reference sequence). Trimming at V came to 0 bases and at J to 1 base, leaving 5 bases not matched to a gene. The CDR3 is made up of 15 amino acids.

The chain uses TRBV27 and TRBJ2-1; possibly TRBD2 for D (5 bases). Trimming pared 5 bases from V and 6 bases from J, leaving 14 bases between. Germline V gives CDR1 MNHEY, CDR2 SMNVEV (reference sequence). The CDR3 length is 14 residues. As DNA, the CDR3 is TGTGCCAGCAGTAGCGGCGGTCCGTCCAATGAGCAGTTCTTC. Its protein product is CASSSGGPSNEQFF.

The chain has TRBV5-1 and TRBJ1-4, with D unclear. Germline V CDR1 and CDR2: SGHRS, YFSETQ. The CDR3 is 17 amino acids. V lost 6 bases and J lost 5, with 23 bases in between. CDR3 in DNA: TGCGCCAGCACCGGAGGTCGGGAGTCCCATAACAATGAAAAACTGTTTTTT. It is translated as CASTGGRESHNNEKLFF.

The V and J genes are TRBV27 and TRBJ2-2, with 11 bases aligning to TRBD2. Germline assignment: CDR1 MNHEY and CDR2 SMNVEV (reference sequence). V lost 5 bases, J lost 5 bases, and 4 bases stayed unmatched. This CDR3 comprises 15 residues. The CDR3 nucleotides are TGTGCCAGCAGTGTGTTAGCGGGAGGGACCGGGGAGCTGTTTTTT. This gives the protein CASSVLAGGTGELFF.

The chain carries TRBV5-1 and TRBJ1-4; 7 nucleotides match TRBD1. J was trimmed by 6 bases and V by 1 base; bases with no gene match: 3. The CDR3 is 14 residues long. CDR1 and CDR2 from the germline V gene are SGHRS and YFSETQ. The CDR3 loop is CASSLRGGDEKLFF. CDR3 nucleotides: TGCGCCAGCAGCTTGAGAGGGGGCGATGAAAAACTGTTTTTT. Looking up the rest from reference TRBV5-1 and TRBJ1-4 gives the full variable domain: KAGVTQTPRYLIKTRGQQVTLSCSPISGHRSVSWYQQTPGQGLQFLFEYFSETQRNKGNFPGRFSGRQFSNSRSEMNVSTLELGDSALYLCASSLRGGDEKLFFGSGTQLSVL.

The CDR3 loop is CASSLTVNTEAFF. DNA of the CDR3: TGTGCCAGCAGCTTAACAGTGAACACTGAAGCTTTCTTT. The chain combines TRBV11-2 with TRBJ1-1; no clear D. Germline V gene lookup returns CDR1 SGHAT and CDR2 FQNNGV. The CDR3 consists of 13 residues. V was pared by 2 bases and J by 0 bases, with 4 bases between.

This chain links TRBV5-1 with TRBJ1-4, with D maybe TRBD1 (6 bases). The CDR3 spans 15 residues. V was clipped by 0 bases and J by 3 bases, with 9 bases between them. Germline values: CDR1 SGHRS, CDR2 YFSETQ. CDR3 coding DNA: TGCGCCAGCAGCTTGGGCGGACAGCCTAATGAAAAACTGTTTTTT. Residues: CASSLGGQPNEKLFF.

The chain recombines TRBV3-1 (or the pseudogene TRBV3-2) with TRBJ1-2; D call uncertain. The length of the CDR3 is 16 residues. The germline V and J ends were trimmed by 4 bases and 0 bases, with 15 bases remaining between them. CDR1 and CDR2 (germline): LGHDT, YNNKEL (reference sequence). CDR3 coding DNA: TGTGCCAGCAGCCCTGCGGGGTTCAAAGCTAACTATGGCTACACCTTC. Protein sequence: CASSPAGFKANYGYTF.

The CDR3 region is CASSPGQVDTEAFF. The CDR3 bases are TGTGCCAGCAGTCCTGGACAAGTTGACACTGAAGCTTTCTTT. V and J are TRBV6-5 and TRBJ1-1; TRBD1 might be the D (5 bases). From germline, CDR1 is MNHEY and CDR2 SVGAGI. The CDR3 is 14 amino acids. The ends were cut back, 5 bases at V and 3 bases at J, with 13 bases in the middle.

J is TRBJ2-1 and V is TRBV14; tentative D call: TRBD2 (5 bases). The CDR3 covers 13 residues. Germline assignment: CDR1 SGHDN and CDR2 FVKESK. V was shortened by 4 bases and J by 6 bases, with 10 bases between the two germline ends. Here the CDR3 DNA reads TGTGCCAGCAGCCCTCAGGACTTCAATGAGCAGTTCTTC. Encoded protein: CASSPQDFNEQFF.

Details on this clone: Other DNA sequences within the sample encode an identical CDR3. V gene TRBV28 combines with J gene TRBJ2-1, with TRBD2 as a possible D gene (6 bases). This CDR3 comprises 16 residues. V lost 3 bases to trimming and J lost 0 bases, with 12 bases between them. Germline CDR1 is MDHEN and CDR2 is SYDVKM. Written as DNA, the CDR3 is TGTGCCAGCAGTTTGCCTTCCGGGAGCTCCTACAATGAGCAGTTCTTC. It is translated as CASSLPSGSSYNEQFF. The whole variable domain, remainder taken from reference TRBV28 and TRBJ2-1, is DVKVTQSSRYLVKRTGEKVFLECVQDMDHENMFWYRQDPGLGLRLIYFSYDVKMKEKGDIPEGYSVSREKKERFSLILESASTNQTSMYLCASSLPSGSSYNEQFFGPGTRLTVL.

This clone was found once. V gene TRBV7-6 combines with J gene TRBJ2-2; D remains unclear. In germline, CDR1 is SGHVS, CDR2 FNYEAQ. V gave up 2 bases and J gave up 0 bases, with 10 bases separating them. The CDR3 is 16 amino acids. DNA for the CDR3: TGTGCCAGCAGCTTATGGGCAGAGACGAACACCGGGGAGCTGTTTTTT. Amino acid sequence: CASSLWAETNTGELFF.

The rearrangement uses TRBV6-1 and TRBJ2-3; 10 positions match TRBD1. The CDR3 runs to 19 residues. Trimming took 1 base from V and 2 from J; bases not matched to a gene: 12. Germline assignment: CDR1 MNHNS and CDR2 SASEGT. The CDR3 DNA is TGTGCCAGCAGTGAAGGGTTCAGGACGGGACAGGGGACCACAGATACGCAGTATTTT. This translates into CASSEGFRTGQGTTDTQYF.

The chain is built from TRBV5-4 and TRBJ2-7, with TRBD1 matching over 12 bases. The V gene's germline CDR1 is SGHNT and CDR2 YYREEE (reference sequence). The length of the CDR3 is 16 residues. V dropped 0 bases and J dropped 3; count of bases not matched to a gene: 4. This CDR3 reads CASSLVGQGANYEQYF. For the CDR3, the DNA is TGTGCCAGCAGCTTGGTGGGACAGGGGGCTAACTACGAGCAGTACTTC.

The gene calls are TRBV5-3 and TRBJ1-5; no firm D call. TRBV5-3 is noted as an ORF with a role that remains uncertain. Trimming removed 3 bases from V and 0 bases from J, with 10 bases in between. The length of the CDR3 is 15 residues. The CDR3 here is CARSSPLYSNQPQHF. CDR3 DNA: TGTGCCAGAAGCTCTCCACTGTATAGCAATCAGCCCCAGCATTTT.

This sequence joins TRBV4-3 and TRBJ1-2; the match to TRBD1 covers 10 bases. J lost 10 bases, V lost 2 bases, and 10 bases had no gene match. Germline-derived CDR1 and CDR2 are LGHNA and YSLEER. This CDR3 spans 15 amino acids. CDR3 nucleotides: TGCGCCAGCAGCCAATCTCACCGGACAGGGGGTGCCTACACCTTC. Residues: CASSQSHRTGGAYTF.

The V and J genes are TRBV28 and TRBJ2-2, with D perhaps matching TRBD2 (5 bases). The CDR3 spans 21 residues. The V end lost 6 bases, the J end lost 8 bases, and 37 bases lay between the germline ends. Per the germline V gene, CDR1 is MDHEN and CDR2 is SYDVKM. CDR3 bases: TGTGCCAGCAGGTCGAGGCAGAGAATAGATAAGCTAGGGAGAAGGAAGGGGGAGCTGTTTTTT. Residues: CASRSRQRIDKLGRRKGELFF.

CDR3 region: CASSFQANEKLFF. The CDR3 DNA is TGTGCCAGCAGTTTCCAGGCTAATGAAAAACTGTTTTTT. The chain links TRBV12-3 or TRBV12-4 to TRBJ1-4; no clear D gene. The ends were cut back, 3 bases at V and 3 bases at J, with 5 bases in the middle. The CDR3 totals 13 residues.

The chain carries TRBV27 and TRBJ1-5, with unresolved D. This CDR3 contains 15 residues. CDR1 is MNHEY and CDR2 is SMNVEV in the germline V gene (reference sequence). The V end lost 2 bases, the J end lost 4 bases, and 12 bases lay between the germline ends. The CDR3 DNA is TGTGCCAGCAGTTTAAGGGTTCCGGGAAATCAGCCCCAGCATTTT. Residues: CASSLRVPGNQPQHF.

This rearrangement joins TRBV28 to TRBJ1-1; 8 positions agree with TRBD1. CDR3 length equals 12 residues. V trimming: 3 bases; J trimming: 11 bases; junction bases outside the gene matches: 5. The germline V gene has CDR1 MDHEN and CDR2 SYDVKM. The CDR3 nucleotides read TGTGCCAGCAGTTTGGACAGACAGGGGGCTTTCTTT. Protein sequence: CASSLDRQGAFF.

This chain links TRBV3-1 (or the pseudogene TRBV3-2) with TRBJ2-5, with D tentatively TRBD2 (6 bases). V shed 2 bases and J shed 5 bases, with 12 bases lying between them. CDR3 length equals 14 residues. CDR1 is LGHDT, CDR2 YNNKEL, per germline (reference sequence). CDR3 loop: CASSQIAGSETQYF. In nucleotides, the CDR3 is TGTGCCAGCAGCCAAATCGCGGGGTCGGAGACCCAGTACTTC.

The chain uses TRBV12-3 or TRBV12-4 and TRBJ2-7, with a possible D match to TRBD2 (5 bases). The CDR3 spans 13 residues. Trimming pared 6 bases from V and 2 bases from J, leaving 11 bases between. Here the CDR3 DNA reads TGTGCCAGCAGGCGGGCAGCTACCTACGAGCAGTACTTC. Translation gives CASRRAATYEQYF.